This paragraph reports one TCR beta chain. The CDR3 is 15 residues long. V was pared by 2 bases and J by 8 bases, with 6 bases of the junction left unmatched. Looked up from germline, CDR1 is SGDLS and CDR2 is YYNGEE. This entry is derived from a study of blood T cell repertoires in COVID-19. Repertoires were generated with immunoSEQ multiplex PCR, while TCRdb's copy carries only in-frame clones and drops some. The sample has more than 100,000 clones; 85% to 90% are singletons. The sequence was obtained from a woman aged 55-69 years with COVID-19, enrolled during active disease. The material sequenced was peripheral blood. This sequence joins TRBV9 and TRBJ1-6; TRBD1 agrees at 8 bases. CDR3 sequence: CASSVGGTGDSPLHF. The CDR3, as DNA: TGTGCCAGCAGCGTTGGCGGGACAGGCGATTCACCCCTCCACTTT.